Sequencing of this T cell receptor (beta chain) was carried out in a study of vaccination and CD4 T cells after COVID-19. As for treatment: roughly ten-day PBMC culture with coronavirus spike peptide pools or control peptides (ViraFEST assay). Samples of CD4+ T cells were obtained from the unexposed donor before the COVID-19 pandemic (2011-2018). A note on this clonotype: The antigen is unknown.

The CDR3 totals 14 residues. Trimming pared 4 bases from V and 6 bases from J, leaving 15 bases between. Germline V gives CDR1 MGHRA, CDR2 YSYEKL. Sequence data for DNA of cultured CD4+ T cells were generated by the Oncomine TCR Beta short-read assay. Each CDR3 protein is one row after TCRdb ran MiXCR on the PCR reads. The table records fewer than 9,000 distinct CDR3 sequences, 39% of them present only once. The origin of this receptor is a human donor in good health. This chain links TRBV4-1 with TRBJ1-2; a possible D gene is TRBD1 (5 bases). The sample was CD4+ T cells from blood, cultured in vitro. The CDR3: CASSLGPPAHGYTF. CDR3 bases: TGCGCCAGCAGCCTGGGACCCCCAGCACATGGCTACACCTTC.